These 20 T cell receptor beta chains were sequenced from one sample in a study of cytomegalovirus exposure and HLA in healthy donors. Primers included in the PCR were 60 Vbeta and 13 Jbeta primers. Libraries were prepared by immunoSEQ multiplex PCR; TCRdb keeps only in-frame clonotypes and omits some of them. Seen here are 35,000 to 55,000 clones, about 73% observed once, and the top ten hold 3.4%. The sample taken for sequencing was PBMCs. The receptors were sampled from a woman aged 30 to 39 in good health and CMV-seronegative.

The CDR3 sequence is CASSWEQGRSAEAFF. The CDR3 coding sequence is TGCGCCAGCAGCTGGGAACAGGGTAGGAGCGCTGAAGCTTTCTTT. The chain has TRBV5-1 and TRBJ1-1; TRBD1 is a possible D gene (6 bases). The CDR3 is made up of 15 amino acids. Germline assignment: CDR1 SGHRS and CDR2 YFSETQ. V was pared by 3 bases and J by 6 bases, with 18 bases between.

The V gene is TRBV30, the J gene TRBJ2-3; TRBD2 aligns across 8 bases. This CDR3 contains 14 residues. The germline gives CDR1 GTSNPN, CDR2 SVGIG (reference sequence). J gave up 8 bases and V 4 bases, and 11 bases lay outside the gene matches. This CDR3 reads CAWTRGGHSGTQYF. The CDR3 DNA reads TGTGCCTGGACCCGGGGGGGCCATTCAGGTACGCAGTATTTT.

The V call is TRBV28, the J call TRBJ2-7; D remains ambiguous. Trimming pared 6 bases from V and 9 bases from J, leaving 15 bases between. Germline CDR1 is MDHEN and CDR2 is SYDVKM. The CDR3 spans 12 residues. The CDR3 nucleotides are TGTGCCAGCAGCATCAATAGTATGGTGCAGTACTTC. Its protein is CASSINSMVQYF.

The V call is TRBV5-1, the J call TRBJ2-1; tentative D call: TRBD1 (7 bases). The germline V gene has CDR1 SGHRS and CDR2 YFSETQ. The V and J ends lost 3 bases and 7 bases respectively, with 11 bases between them. CDR3 size: 13 residues. This chain's CDR3 is CASSSQGRNEQFF. The CDR3 bases are TGCGCCAGCAGCTCACAGGGGAGGAATGAGCAGTTCTTC.

The gene calls are TRBV5-1 and TRBJ2-1; 8 bases line up with TRBD1. CDR1 is SGHRS and CDR2 is YFSETQ in the germline V gene. The CDR3 spans 17 residues. V gave up 0 bases and J gave up 8 bases; unmatched junction bases: 13. The CDR3 sequence is CASSLGRTGRFSDEQFF. The DNA of the CDR3 is TGCGCCAGCAGCTTGGGACGGACAGGGAGGTTTTCGGATGAGCAGTTCTTC.

This clone has only a few counts. The CDR3 nucleotides are TGCGCCAGCAGCCAAGAGCGCTTAGGAGACCGGAGGACTGAAGCTTTCTTT. This codes for CASSQERLGDRRTEAFF. This chain links TRBV4-1 with TRBJ1-1; D call uncertain. This CDR3 has 17 residues. Germline lookup yields CDR1 MGHRA and CDR2 YSYEKL. V was pared by 0 bases and J by 5 bases, with 19 bases between.

The V and J genes are TRBV6-1 and TRBJ2-3, with 11 bases matching TRBD1. Trimming cost V 1 base and J 4 bases; bases outside gene matches: 4. Germline CDR1 is MNHNS and CDR2 is SASEGT. The CDR3 spans 16 residues. CDR3 region: CASSEDGTGGADTQYF. The DNA for the CDR3 is TGTGCCAGCAGTGAAGACGGGACAGGGGGAGCAGATACGCAGTATTTT.

The chain is built from TRBV5-1 and TRBJ2-7; 12 nucleotides align to TRBD2. Trimming removed 4 bases from V and 1 base from J; junction bases left unmatched: 15. The CDR3 has 19 residues. Germline lookup yields CDR1 SGHRS and CDR2 YFSETQ. The CDR3 region has the DNA TGCGCCAGCAGCCCCAAGACCTCGGGACTAGCGGGTCCTTCCTACGAGCAGTACTTC. The encoded protein is CASSPKTSGLAGPSYEQYF.

This chain joins TRBV30 and TRBJ1-6; D is uncertain. Germline assignment: CDR1 GTSNPN and CDR2 SVGIG (reference sequence). V lost 2 bases to trimming and J lost 7 bases, with 12 bases between them. CDR3 size: 14 residues. CDR3 in DNA: TGTGCCTGGAGTCTGGGCAGTTTAAATTCACCCCTCCACTTT. It translates to CAWSLGSLNSPLHF.

This rearrangement joins TRBV5-1 to TRBJ2-5, with 9 bases that match TRBD2. CDR3 size: 17 residues. V lost 0 bases, J lost 4 bases, and 10 bases stayed unmatched. The germline CDR1 and CDR2 sequences are SGHRS and YFSETQ. The DNA of the CDR3 is TGCGCCAGCAGCTTGGGGGCGGGAGGGCCTATCCTAGAGACCCAGTACTTC. Its translation: CASSLGAGGPILETQYF.

The gene calls are TRBV30 and TRBJ1-1; 7 bases agree with TRBD1. Trimming at V came to 1 base and at J to 10 bases, leaving 3 bases not matched to a gene. The length of the CDR3 is 11 residues. Germline V lookup: CDR1 GTSNPN, CDR2 SVGIG (reference sequence). The CDR3 DNA reads as TGTGCCTGGAGTGAGGGGGCGGGAGCTTTCTTT. As protein: CAWSEGAGAFF.

The chain is built from TRBV18 and TRBJ2-7, with 9 positions matching TRBD1. Germline V gives CDR1 KGHSH, CDR2 LQKENI. The CDR3 covers 14 residues. With V trimmed by 4 bases and J by 2 bases, 3 bases remained unmatched. Here the CDR3 reads CASSQYRGPYEQYF. As DNA, the CDR3 is TGTGCCAGCTCACAGTACAGGGGGCCCTACGAGCAGTACTTC.

This clone has just one count. J is TRBJ2-1 and V is TRBV27, with a possible D match to TRBD1 (6 bases). Germline loops: CDR1 MNHEY, CDR2 SMNVEV (reference sequence). The V end lost 3 bases, the J end lost 8 bases, and 11 bases lay between the germline ends. This CDR3 comprises 13 residues. In DNA form, the CDR3 reads TGTGCCAGCAGTTTCGGGACAAATGATGAGCAGTTCTTC. It codes for CASSFGTNDEQFF.

The V and J genes are TRBV28 and TRBJ2-5, with TRBD2 matching 7 bases. The V and J ends lost 2 bases and 5 bases, in that order; junction bases with no gene match: 8. From germline, CDR1 is MDHEN and CDR2 SYDVKM. The CDR3 length is 15 residues. This CDR3 reads CASSLAGEGLETQYF. In DNA form, the CDR3 reads TGTGCCAGCAGTTTAGCGGGAGAGGGTCTGGAGACCCAGTACTTC.

The rearrangement uses TRBV30 and TRBJ2-5, with D unresolved. The germline V and J ends were trimmed by 4 bases and 2 bases, with 5 bases remaining between them. The length of the CDR3 is 11 residues. Germline V gene lookup returns CDR1 GTSNPN and CDR2 SVGIG (reference sequence). The CDR3 DNA is TGTGCCTGGACAGATCAAGAGACCCAGTACTTC. Its translation is CAWTDQETQYF.

This chain links TRBV30 with TRBJ1-5, with a tentative D call TRBD1 (5 bases). Looked up from germline, CDR1 is GTSNPN and CDR2 is SVGIG (reference sequence). Trimming removed 0 bases at V and 9 bases at J, with 15 bases between. The CDR3 is 14 residues long. The CDR3 loop reads CAWSVTGPNRPQHF. The CDR3 DNA follows: TGTGCCTGGAGTGTTACAGGCCCTAACCGGCCCCAGCATTTT.

This clone appeared a few times. The rearrangement links TRBV9 to TRBJ1-4; 7 bases align to TRBD1. The germline V gene encodes CDR1 SGDLS and CDR2 YYNGEE. The ends lost 4 bases at V and 1 base at J; junction bases unmatched: 4. The CDR3 runs 15 residues. The CDR3, as DNA: TGTGCCAGCAGCATGCAGGGGGTAACTAATGAAAAACTGTTTTTT. It is translated as CASSMQGVTNEKLFF.

The chain links TRBV28 to TRBJ1-1, with D tentatively TRBD1 (6 bases). The CDR3 is 14 amino acids. V gave up 4 bases and J gave up 4 bases, with 13 bases separating them. CDR1 is MDHEN and CDR2 is SYDVKM in the germline V gene. The CDR3 loop is CASSSPGDITEAFF. The DNA of the CDR3 is TGTGCCAGCAGTTCACCAGGGGATATCACTGAAGCTTTCTTT.

This chain connects TRBV19 to TRBJ2-1, with a weak D call TRBD2 (6 bases). The CDR3 loop spans 15 amino acids. The V end lost 1 base, the J end lost 6 bases, and 13 bases lay between the germline ends. Germline CDR1 is LNHDA and CDR2 is SQIVND (reference sequence). Here the CDR3 reads CASSIGLGASNEQFF. For the CDR3, the DNA is TGTGCCAGTAGTATAGGACTAGGCGCTAGCAATGAGCAGTTCTTC.

This clone was counted between two and nine times. This chain links TRBV19 with TRBJ2-5, with 9 bases matching TRBD1. V shed 7 bases, J shed 0 bases, and the junction held 3 bases outside the gene matches. Germline lookup yields CDR1 LNHDA and CDR2 SQIVND (reference sequence). The length of the CDR3 is 14 residues. The CDR3 region is CASNRGPNQETQYF. The CDR3 bases are TGTGCCAGTAACAGGGGGCCCAACCAAGAGACCCAGTACTTC.